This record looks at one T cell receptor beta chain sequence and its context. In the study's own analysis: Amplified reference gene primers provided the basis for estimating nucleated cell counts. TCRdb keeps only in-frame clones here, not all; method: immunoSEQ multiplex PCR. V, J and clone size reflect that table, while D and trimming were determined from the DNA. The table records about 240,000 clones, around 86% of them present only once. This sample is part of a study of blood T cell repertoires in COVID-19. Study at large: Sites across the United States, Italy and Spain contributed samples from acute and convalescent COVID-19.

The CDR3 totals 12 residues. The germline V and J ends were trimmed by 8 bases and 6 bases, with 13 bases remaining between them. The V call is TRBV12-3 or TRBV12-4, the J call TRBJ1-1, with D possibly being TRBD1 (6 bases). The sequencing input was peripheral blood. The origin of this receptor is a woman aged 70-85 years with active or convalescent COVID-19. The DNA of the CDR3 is TGTGCCAGCGGTACAGGGATCCCTGAAGCTTTCTTT. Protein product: CASGTGIPEAFF.